The 3 T cell receptor beta chains given below trace back to one sample, sequenced in a study of T cell responses to AZD1222 COVID-19 vaccine. This table comes from immunoSEQ multiplex PCR, and its TCRdb copy is limited to in-frame clones, with some not included. The table lists around 100,000 clones, 70% to 90% of them singletons. The specimen was peripheral blood, collected 28 days after the second AZD1222 dose. These receptors came from an adult who received the AZD1222 COVID-19 vaccine.

This clone was counted once. The V and J genes are TRBV28 and TRBJ2-6; TRBD2 aligns across 7 bases. The CDR3 consists of 15 residues. Germline CDR1 is MDHEN and CDR2 is SYDVKM. Trimming removed 5 bases from V and 3 bases from J; junction bases left unmatched: 4. CDR3 sequence (DNA): TGTGCCAGCAGTGGGGAGGGTTATGGGGCCAACGTCCTGACTTTC. Translating it yields CASSGEGYGANVLTF.

The chain has TRBV23-1 and TRBJ1-3; D is unclear. TRBV23-1 is flagged as an ORF with uncertain function. The length of the CDR3 is 14 residues. Trimming took 6 bases from V and 4 from J, leaving 13 bases between them. The CDR3 DNA reads TGCGCCAGCAGGCGTCGAATTGGGGGAAACACCATATATTTT. It codes for CASRRRIGGNTIYF.

The sample holds one count of this clone. V gene TRBV2 combines with J gene TRBJ2-3, with 8 bases lining up with TRBD1. CDR1 is SNHLY and CDR2 is FYNNEI in the germline V gene. The V gene end was trimmed by 5 bases and the J gene end by 0 bases; junction bases not matched to a gene: 1. The CDR3 is 14 amino acids. The CDR3 region is CASSRQGSTDTQYF. In nucleotides, the CDR3 is TGTGCCAGCAGTAGACAGGGGAGCACAGATACGCAGTATTTT.